The entry that follows covers one TCR beta chain sequence. The antigen this receptor binds is unknown. One base away there is no much larger clone; base qualities are not given. CD8 naive samples consisted of CD45RO-negative cells that were positively selected for CCR7, yielding a CD45RA+CCR7+ population without TemRA cells. Donors were healthy HIV-negative adults with no recently reported acute infections or vaccinations. Every donor was a Caucasian adult living in Nashville, Tennessee, USA. Blood was collected by leukapheresis, and PBMCs were isolated by Ficoll-Histopaque density gradient centrifugation and then cryopreserved in liquid nitrogen vapor phase. Analytical flow cytometry was used to check the purity and quantity of each magnetically sorted T cell population. Genomic DNA was isolated from every sorted fraction and measured by UV absorbance on a Nanodrop 2000c. The germline V gene encodes CDR1 SGDLS and CDR2 YYNGEE. V has 4 bases trimmed and J has 0 bases trimmed; junction bases matching no gene number 9. The CDR3 sequence holds 17 residues, the cysteine and phenylalanine included. The retained sequence is limited to the CDR3, 51 bases, with the frame set at the first base.

Using the deep immunoSEQ assay, multiplex PCR amplified TCR CDR3 regions from genomic DNA. Extracted genomic DNA from each cell subset was spread evenly across all wells of several immunoSEQ 96-well plates, with each plate serving as a replicate. Each replicate PCR for sorted subsets received roughly 0.2 ug genomic DNA, equal to about 29,000 T cell genomes. Purified libraries were measured with a Qubit 3.0 fluorometer, size-checked on a Bioanalyzer 2100, and measured again with the KAPA Library Quantification kit. Each immunoSEQ 96-well plate was sequenced on its own single-read 150-cycle Illumina NextSeq 550 flow cell. The authors' analysis ran thus. Because the immunoSEQ output included only junctional sequences and no quality scores, the filtering could not be the same as the filtering used for full-length reads. To assign V/J genes and CDR3, sequences were annotated against IMGT germline references using PyIR, a Python wrapper for IgBLAST v1.9. Any read was removed if the V/J assignment was weak (E-value above 1e-6), the CDR3 was missing, or the read contained stop codons, out-of-frame junctions, or ambiguous translated residues. A V3J clonotype was defined by an identical inferred V gene, J gene, and CDR3 amino acid sequence. The percentage overlap between two repertoires was calculated by dividing the number of shared unique clonotypes by the size of the smaller repertoire. Three approaches were used to assess repertoire richness: RTK rarefaction, the Chao1 estimator, and Recon v2.1 estimates of unobserved clonotypes. OLGA was used to compute generation probabilities for all TCRbeta clonotypes that the gDNA method yielded from a handful of donors. Held by TCRdb, this immuneACCESS table contains in-frame sequences only and omits some clones. Under half of the omission traces to an unresolved V gene where checked; the cause of the rest is unknown. Clone size and V and J calls were adopted from that table, with D and trimming inferred from the DNA. The sample has 500,000 to 700,000 clones on record, 90% to 95% of them singletons. 0.11% of the sample comes from the top ten.

This sample is part of a study of shared clonotypes between healthy human individuals (TCRdb year 2020). About the investigation overall: The cohort included a few men and a couple of women between 18 and 49 years of age. For each donor, CD4 naive and CD4 memory were each run on three plates, CD8 naive on two plates, and CD8 memory on one plate. Blood TCR repertoires of a handful of healthy adults were deeply sequenced to estimate repertoire size and the extent of clonotype sharing between individuals. To increase sequencing depth and limit assay-specific biases, TCR repertoire library preparation and sequencing were carried out by different laboratories using diverse techniques. Leukapheresis yielded between about 0.85 and 9.5 billion PBMCs per donor. General conclusions and limits of the study: Pairwise subsampling led to the expectation that sequencing depth would affect the degree of clonotype sharing among donors. Higher generation probabilities were observed for clonotypes shared by all four sorted-subset donors than for non-shared clonotypes. Because the study included only a small number of donors, the genetic and exposure-history diversity represented was limited. Incomplete sequencing was indicated by rarefaction of sorted-subset datasets, despite the large sequencing depth. Larger estimated clonotype richness was generally found for naive subsets than for memory subsets. Sampling was limited to blood, and TCR repertoires in tissue likely differ from TCR repertoires in blood. Across four donors, 4.5% to 6.5% of naive CD4, roughly 3.8% of naive CD8, roughly 2.2% of memory CD4, and roughly 0.41% of memory CD8 clonotypes were shared.

The origin of this receptor is a woman aged 25 to 39 in good health. The material sequenced was naive CD8+ T cells sorted from blood. According to the study, the label for this sample's cell subset or site signals: CD45RA+CCR7+. The rearranged chain carries TRBV9 and TRBJ2-1, and 8 junction bases match TRBD2. The nucleotide sequence reads TGTGCCAGCAGCATCACTCCCGGGACTAGCTCCTACAATGAGCAGTTCTTC. Translated, this gives CASSITPGTSSYNEQFF. Full variable domain (CDR3 extended with the reference TRBV9 and TRBJ2-1 proteins): DSGVTQTPKHLITATGQRVTLRCSPRSGDLSVYWYQQSLDQGLQFLIQYYNGEERAKGNILERFSAQQFPDLHSELNLSSLELGDSALYFCASSITPGTSSYNEQFFGPGTRLTVL.